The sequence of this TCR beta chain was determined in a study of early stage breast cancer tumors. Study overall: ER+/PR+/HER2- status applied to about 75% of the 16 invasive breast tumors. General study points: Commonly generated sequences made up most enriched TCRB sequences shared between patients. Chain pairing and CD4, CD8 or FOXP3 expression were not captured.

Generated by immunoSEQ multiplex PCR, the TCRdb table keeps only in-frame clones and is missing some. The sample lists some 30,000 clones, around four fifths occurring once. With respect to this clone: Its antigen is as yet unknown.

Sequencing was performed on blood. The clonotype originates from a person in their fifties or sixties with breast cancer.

CDR3 sequence (DNA): TGCGCCAGCAGTGACCGGGTAGCCCGTTTTACAGATACGCAGTATTTT. Translating it yields CASSDRVARFTDTQYF. The rearrangement links TRBV10-2 to TRBJ2-3, with D hard to call. Per the germline V gene, CDR1 is WSHSY and CDR2 is SAAADI. CDR3 size: 16 residues. V shed 3 bases and J shed 3 bases, with 16 bases lying between them.